Listed here are 4 T cell receptor beta chains from one sample, sequenced in a study of cytomegalovirus exposure and HLA in healthy donors. 13 Jbeta primers and 60 Vbeta primers were used for the PCR. The repertoire was sequenced with immunoSEQ multiplex PCR; TCRdb's copy has only in-frame clones and lacks some. Among around 140,000 clones listed, approximately 60% were seen once. Sequenced: PBMCs. The receptors here all came from a woman between 40 and 50 years old in good health and CMV-seronegative.

The chain has TRBV28 and TRBJ1-4; 9 positions agree with TRBD1. Trimming at V came to 6 bases and at J to 3 bases, leaving 14 bases not matched to a gene. The CDR3 is 18 amino acids. Germline CDR1 reads MDHEN; CDR2 reads SYDVKM. CDR3 bases: TGTGCCAGCAGCCCCGGCCGACAGGGGGTTGGAGCTAATGAAAAACTGTTTTTT. This encodes CASSPGRQGVGANEKLFF.

The chain uses TRBV5-1 and TRBJ1-1; 8 nucleotides match TRBD1. The germline CDR1 and CDR2 sequences are SGHRS and YFSETQ. Losses at the gene ends were 4 bases for V and 0 bases for J; bases not matched to a gene: 8. CDR3 length: 16 residues. CDR3 loop: CASSLTGEGMNTEAFF. In DNA form, the CDR3 reads TGCGCCAGCAGCCTGACAGGGGAGGGGATGAACACTGAAGCTTTCTTT.

The rearrangement joins TRBV30 to TRBJ1-4, with a weak D call TRBD1 (5 bases). The CDR3 loop spans 13 amino acids. The V and J ends lost 5 bases and 7 bases respectively, with 14 bases between them. Germline-derived CDR1 and CDR2 are GTSNPN and SVGIG (reference sequence). This CDR3 reads CAWAGGRSEKLFF. In nucleotides, the CDR3 is TGTGCCTGGGCTGGGGGGAGGAGTGAAAAACTGTTTTTT.

This rearrangement joins TRBV14 to TRBJ1-1; possible D gene TRBD1, 6 bases. The CDR3 is made up of 17 amino acids. The germline V gene has CDR1 SGHDN and CDR2 FVKESK. The V and J ends lost 1 base and 6 bases respectively, with 21 bases between them. This chain's CDR3 is CASSQAGAAKDRSEAFF. CDR3 coding DNA: TGTGCCAGCAGCCAAGCAGGGGCCGCGAAGGATCGTTCTGAAGCTTTCTTT.